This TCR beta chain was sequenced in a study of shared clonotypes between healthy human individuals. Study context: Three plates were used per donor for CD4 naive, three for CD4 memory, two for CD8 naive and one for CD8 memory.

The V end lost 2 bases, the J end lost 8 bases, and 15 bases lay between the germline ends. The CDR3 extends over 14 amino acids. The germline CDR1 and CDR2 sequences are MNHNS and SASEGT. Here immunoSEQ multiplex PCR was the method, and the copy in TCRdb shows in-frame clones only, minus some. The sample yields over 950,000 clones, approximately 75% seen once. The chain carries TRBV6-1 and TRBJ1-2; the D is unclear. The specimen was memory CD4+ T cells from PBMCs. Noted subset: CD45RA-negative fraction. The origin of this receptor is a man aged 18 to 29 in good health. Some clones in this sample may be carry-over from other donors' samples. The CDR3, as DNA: TGTGCCAGCAGTGAATACGGCGGAGTACGGGGCTACACCTTC. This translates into CASSEYGGVRGYTF.